The next 9 T cell receptor beta chains were all read from a single sample in a study of blood T cell repertoires in COVID-19. Generated by immunoSEQ multiplex PCR, the TCRdb table keeps only in-frame clones and is missing some. This sample yields more than 200,000 clones, of which 70% to 90% are seen a single time; less than 14% belongs to the top ten. Sequences were obtained from PBMCs or T cells enriched from blood (not recorded which). These receptors were obtained from a man younger than 45 who had recovered from COVID-19.

V and J are TRBV3-1 (or the pseudogene TRBV3-2) and TRBJ2-2; 7 positions agree with TRBD1. The CDR3 extends over 15 amino acids. The junction had 5 bases not matched to a gene; V was cut back by 1 base and J by 6 bases. Germline V gives CDR1 LGHDT, CDR2 YNNKEL (reference sequence). The CDR3 here is CASSQGPQGSGELFF. The CDR3 bases are TGTGCCAGCAGCCAAGGTCCACAGGGGTCCGGGGAGCTGTTTTTT.

The chain links TRBV11-2 to TRBJ1-2; no clear D. CDR3 length: 11 residues. The germline V gene encodes CDR1 SGHAT and CDR2 FQNNGV. The V gene lost 2 bases and the J gene lost 8 bases, with 6 bases spanning the gap. The CDR3 loop reads CASSLSGGYTF. The CDR3 bases are TGTGCCAGCAGCTTAAGTGGCGGCTACACCTTC.

The chain has TRBV2 and TRBJ1-1; D uncertain. CDR3 length: 14 amino acids. CDR1 SNHLY and CDR2 FYNNEI come from the germline V gene. V gave up 8 bases and J gave up 4 bases, with 17 bases separating them. In DNA, the CDR3 is TGTGCCAGCTATCAGGAGGGCAGCGGCACTGAAGCTTTCTTT. Amino acids: CASYQEGSGTEAFF. Looking up the rest from reference TRBV2 and TRBJ1-1 gives the full variable domain: EPEVTQTPSHQVTQMGQEVILRCVPISNHLYFYWYRQILGQKVEFLVSFYNNEISEKSEIFDDQFSVERPDGSNFTLKIRSTKLEDSAMYFCASYQEGSGTEAFFGQGTRLTVV.

The rearrangement uses TRBV3-1 (or the pseudogene TRBV3-2) and TRBJ2-5; the match to TRBD2 covers 10 bases. In germline, CDR1 is LGHDT, CDR2 YNNKEL (reference sequence). This CDR3 comprises 21 residues. After removal of 0 bases from V and 5 bases from J, the junction contained 21 bases not matched to a gene. In DNA, the CDR3 is TGTGCCAGCAGCCAAGACCCGTTCGTGGCTAGCGGGGGTACTCGGAGCGAGACCCAGTACTTC. It encodes CASSQDPFVASGGTRSETQYF.

This clone came up a few times. The chain has TRBV4-3 and TRBJ1-1, with a weak D call TRBD1 (5 bases). This CDR3 region has 14 residues. V was pared by 1 base and J by 2 bases, with 8 bases between. Per the germline V gene, CDR1 is LGHNA and CDR2 is YSLEER. CDR3 protein: CASSQVDRNTEAFF. The CDR3 nucleotides are TGCGCCAGCAGCCAAGTTGACAGAAACACTGAAGCTTTCTTT.

This chain joins TRBV20-1 and TRBJ1-5; D is unresolved. The CDR3 has 13 residues. CDR1 and CDR2 (germline): DFQATT, SNEGSKA (reference sequence). V gave up 3 bases and J gave up 3 bases, with 9 bases separating them. This chain's CDR3 is CSASWEDNQPQHF. In DNA, the CDR3 is TGCAGTGCTAGTTGGGAGGACAATCAGCCCCAGCATTTT.

CDR3 region: CASSQERGSYGYTF. CDR3 bases: TGTGCCAGCAGCCAAGAGCGGGGCTCCTATGGCTACACCTTC. The chain combines TRBV3-1 (or the pseudogene TRBV3-2) with TRBJ1-2; D is possibly TRBD1 (5 bases). Germline V CDR1 and CDR2: LGHDT, YNNKEL (reference sequence). V lost 0 bases and J lost 4, with 9 bases in between. There are 14 residues in the CDR3.

This chain uses TRBV2 with TRBJ2-5, with 10 bases identical to TRBD1. The germline CDR1 and CDR2 sequences are SNHLY and FYNNEI. V shed 6 bases and J 4 bases; nucleotides not matched to a gene: 5. The CDR3 contains 14 residues. CDR3 sequence: CASRGTGAGETQYF. The CDR3, as DNA: TGTGCCAGCAGGGGGACAGGGGCGGGAGAGACCCAGTACTTC.

This chain joins TRBV6-9 and TRBJ2-7, with D tentatively TRBD1 (6 bases). Germline V gives CDR1 MNHGY, CDR2 SVAAGI. This CDR3 comprises 14 residues. V shed 7 bases and J shed 4 bases, with 17 bases lying between them. DNA for the CDR3: TGTGCCAGCACCCAACACAGGGTTCGGTACGAGCAGTACTTC. This sequence encodes CASTQHRVRYEQYF.